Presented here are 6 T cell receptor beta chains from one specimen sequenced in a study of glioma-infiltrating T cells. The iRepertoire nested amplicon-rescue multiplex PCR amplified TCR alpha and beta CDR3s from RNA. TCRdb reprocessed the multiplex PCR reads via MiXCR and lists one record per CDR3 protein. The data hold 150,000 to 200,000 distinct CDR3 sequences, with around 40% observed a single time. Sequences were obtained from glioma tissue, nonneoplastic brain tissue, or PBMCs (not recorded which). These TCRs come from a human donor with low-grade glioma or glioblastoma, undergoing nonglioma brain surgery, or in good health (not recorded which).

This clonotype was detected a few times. The CDR3 loop reads CASSPGTAKGGYTF. CDR3 bases: TGTGCCAGCAGCCCGGGGACGGCGAAAGGTGGCTACACCTTC. V gene TRBV7-9 combines with J gene TRBJ1-2, with D perhaps matching TRBD1 (5 bases). The germline V and J ends were trimmed by 5 bases and 7 bases, with 17 bases remaining between them. Germline V CDR1 and CDR2: SEHNR, FQNEAQ (reference sequence). The CDR3 has 14 amino acids.

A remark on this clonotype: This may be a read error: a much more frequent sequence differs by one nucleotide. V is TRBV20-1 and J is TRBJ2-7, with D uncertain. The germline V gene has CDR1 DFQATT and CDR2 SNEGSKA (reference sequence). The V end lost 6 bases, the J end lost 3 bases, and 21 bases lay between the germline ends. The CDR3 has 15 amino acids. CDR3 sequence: CSANARTEVDYEQYF. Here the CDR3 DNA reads TGCAGTGCGAACGCCCGAACAGAGGTGGACTACGAGCAGTACTTC.

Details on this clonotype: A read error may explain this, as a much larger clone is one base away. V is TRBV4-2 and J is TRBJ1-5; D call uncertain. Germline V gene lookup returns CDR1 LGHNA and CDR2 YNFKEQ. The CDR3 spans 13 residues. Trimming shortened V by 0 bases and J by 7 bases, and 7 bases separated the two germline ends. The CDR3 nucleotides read TGTGCCAGCAGCCAAGATAAGAGGCAGCCCCAGCATTTT. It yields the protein CASSQDKRQPQHF.

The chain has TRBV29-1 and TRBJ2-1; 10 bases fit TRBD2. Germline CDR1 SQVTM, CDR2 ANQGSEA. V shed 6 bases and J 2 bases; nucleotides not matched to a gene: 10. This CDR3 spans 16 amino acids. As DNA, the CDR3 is TGCAGCGTGCCCAGAGAGAGCGGGAGGGCCTACAATGAGCAGTTCTTC. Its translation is CSVPRESGRAYNEQFF.

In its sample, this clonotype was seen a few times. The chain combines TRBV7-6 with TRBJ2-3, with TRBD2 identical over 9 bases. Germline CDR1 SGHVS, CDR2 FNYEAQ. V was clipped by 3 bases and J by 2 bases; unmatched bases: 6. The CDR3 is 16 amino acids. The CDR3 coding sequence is TGTGCCAGCAGCTTGACGGGACTAGCCGACACAGATACGCAGTATTTT. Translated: CASSLTGLADTDTQYF.

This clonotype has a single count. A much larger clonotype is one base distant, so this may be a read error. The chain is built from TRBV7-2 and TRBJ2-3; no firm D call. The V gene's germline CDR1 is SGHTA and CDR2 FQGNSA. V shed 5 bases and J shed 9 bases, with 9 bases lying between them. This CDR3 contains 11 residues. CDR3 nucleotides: TGTGCCAGCAGCCGCCGTCCCACGCAGTATTTT. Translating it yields CASSRRPTQYF.